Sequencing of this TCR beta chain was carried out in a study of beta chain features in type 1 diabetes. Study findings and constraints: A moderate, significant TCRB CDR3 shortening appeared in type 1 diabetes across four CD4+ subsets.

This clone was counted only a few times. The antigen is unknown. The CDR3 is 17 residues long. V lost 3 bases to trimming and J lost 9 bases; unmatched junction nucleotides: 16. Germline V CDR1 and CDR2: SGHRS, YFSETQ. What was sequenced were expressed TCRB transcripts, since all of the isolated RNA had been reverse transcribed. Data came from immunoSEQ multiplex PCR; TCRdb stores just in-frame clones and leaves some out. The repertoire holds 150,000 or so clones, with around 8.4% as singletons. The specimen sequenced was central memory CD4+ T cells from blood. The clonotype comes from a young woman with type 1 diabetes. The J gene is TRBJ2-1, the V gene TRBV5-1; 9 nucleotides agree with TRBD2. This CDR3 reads CASSYGEAAGGRAEQFF. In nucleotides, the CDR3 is TGCGCCAGCAGCTACGGAGAGGCGGCGGGAGGGCGGGCTGAGCAGTTCTTC. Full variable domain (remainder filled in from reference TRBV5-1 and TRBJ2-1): KAGVTQTPRYLIKTRGQQVTLSCSPISGHRSVSWYQQTPGQGLQFLFEYFSETQRNKGNFPGRFSGRQFSNSRSEMNVSTLELGDSALYLCASSYGEAAGGRAEQFFGPGTRLTVL.